One sample yielded the 14 T cell receptor beta chains listed below, sequenced in a study of T cell responses to AZD1222 COVID-19 vaccine. The method was immunoSEQ multiplex PCR; TCRdb's version includes in-frame clones alone and lacks a portion of them. The repertoire holds more than 140,000 clones, 89% seen once, with under 3.5% in the top ten. The material was peripheral blood, obtained on day 0 of AZD1222 vaccination. The source of these receptors is an adult in good health.

J is TRBJ2-7 and V is TRBV10-1, with 10 bases fitting TRBD1. The junction had 5 bases not matched to a gene; V was cut back by 6 bases and J by 3 bases. CDR3 length: 14 residues. Germline values: CDR1 WNHNN, CDR2 SYGVQD (reference sequence). The CDR3 bases are TGCGCCAGCAGCCGGGACAGGGGCATCTACGAGCAGTACTTC. As protein: CASSRDRGIYEQYF.

This chain joins TRBV2 and TRBJ1-2; D perhaps matches TRBD1 (6 bases). V was trimmed by 4 bases and J by 3 bases, leaving 15 bases between them. This CDR3 is built from 15 residues. Germline V gene data show CDR1 as SNHLY and CDR2 as FYNNEI. The CDR3: CASSVRGGRDYGYTF. The CDR3 nucleotides are TGTGCCAGCAGTGTTAGAGGGGGGCGCGACTATGGCTACACCTTC.

The gene calls are TRBV28 and TRBJ1-6; D may be TRBD1 (5 bases). CDR1 MDHEN and CDR2 SYDVKM come from the germline V gene. Trimming removed 5 bases from V and 15 bases from J, with 14 bases in between. The CDR3 is 12 amino acids. CDR3 sequence (DNA): TGTGCCAGCAGTACCCCGACAGTGCACCTCCACTTT. Protein: CASSTPTVHLHF.

The chain employs TRBV7-2 and TRBJ2-2, with TRBD2 matching 13 bases. The germline V gene encodes CDR1 SGHTA and CDR2 FQGNSA. V dropped 5 bases and J dropped 5; count of bases not matched to a gene: 8. This CDR3 comprises 17 residues. The CDR3 DNA reads TGTGCCAGCAGCCACGGACTAGCGGGGGATGGAACCGGGGAGCTGTTTTTT. Translating gives CASSHGLAGDGTGELFF.

V and J are TRBV7-2 and TRBJ1-2; unclear D gene. The germline V and J ends were trimmed by 1 base and 3 bases, with 12 bases remaining between them. The CDR3 contains 15 residues. Germline CDR1 and CDR2: SGHTA and FQGNSA. CDR3 in amino acids: CASSLGPAPDYGYTF. The DNA for the CDR3 is TGTGCCAGCAGCTTAGGGCCCGCCCCGGACTATGGCTACACCTTC.

This clone was detected ten times or more. This chain connects TRBV4-2 to TRBJ1-5; D remains ambiguous. V was trimmed by 0 bases and J by 2 bases, leaving 11 bases between them. This CDR3 is built from 16 residues. The V gene's germline CDR1 is LGHNA and CDR2 YNFKEQ. CDR3 sequence: CASSQEEQIGNQPQHF. In DNA form, the CDR3 reads TGTGCCAGCAGCCAAGAAGAGCAGATTGGCAATCAGCCCCAGCATTTT.

This sequence joins TRBV7-2 and TRBJ1-2; D gene uncertain. Trimming removed 3 bases from V and 2 bases from J, with 13 bases in between. The germline CDR1 and CDR2 sequences are SGHTA and FQGNSA. CDR3 size: 15 residues. The CDR3 protein is CASSLRRVGNYGYTF. CDR3 in DNA: TGTGCCAGCAGCTTGAGGAGGGTAGGGAACTATGGCTACACCTTC.

The gene calls are TRBV10-2 and TRBJ2-7; a weak D match, TRBD1 (6 bases). Germline V gene lookup returns CDR1 WSHSY and CDR2 SAAADI. Trimming cost V 5 bases and J 4 bases, with 12 bases left between them. This CDR3 has 13 residues. The CDR3 DNA reads TGCGCCAGCAGTTCCGGGACACCTTACGAGCAGTACTTC. It yields the protein CASSSGTPYEQYF.

In this sample, this clone turned up once. The chain combines TRBV27 with TRBJ1-6; possible D gene TRBD1, 5 bases. Trimming left V 2 bases short and J 0 bases short, with 5 bases between. The length of the CDR3 is 15 residues. Germline values: CDR1 MNHEY, CDR2 SMNVEV (reference sequence). CDR3 sequence (DNA): TGTGCCAGCAGTTTAGGGGGCTCCTATAATTCACCCCTCCACTTT. This gives the protein CASSLGGSYNSPLHF.

V is TRBV28 and J is TRBJ2-7; 8 bases line up with TRBD1. Germline V gene lookup returns CDR1 MDHEN and CDR2 SYDVKM. The length of the CDR3 is 14 residues. With V trimmed by 3 bases and J by 4 bases, 5 bases remained unmatched. CDR3 DNA sequence: TGTGCCAGCAGTTTGAGACAGGGGCGGTACGAGCAGTACTTC. Translated, it gives CASSLRQGRYEQYF.

The chain joins TRBV2 to TRBJ2-1, with D possibly being TRBD1 (5 bases). The CDR3 covers 15 residues. The germline CDR1 and CDR2 sequences are SNHLY and FYNNEI. The V gene lost 6 bases and the J gene lost 10 bases, with 22 bases spanning the gap. CDR3 region: CASSEVAGYFEEQFF. DNA for the CDR3: TGTGCCAGCAGCGAGGTGGCAGGGTATTTCGAAGAGCAGTTCTTC.

The V call is TRBV5-1, the J call TRBJ2-5; the D gene is possibly TRBD1 (5 bases). CDR1 and CDR2 (germline): SGHRS, YFSETQ. V lost 7 bases and J 3 bases, leaving 19 bases between the germline ends. The CDR3 spans 15 residues. The DNA for the CDR3 is TGCGCCAGCTACCCGGGCAGGGCCATAAAAGAGACCCAGTACTTC. As protein: CASYPGRAIKETQYF. The full variable domain, in which reference TRBV5-1 and TRBJ2-5 provide the parts outside the CDR3, is KAGVTQTPRYLIKTRGQQVTLSCSPISGHRSVSWYQQTPGQGLQFLFEYFSETQRNKGNFPGRFSGRQFSNSRSEMNVSTLELGDSALYLCASYPGRAIKETQYFGPGTRLLVL.

This chain connects TRBV14 to TRBJ1-1, with D possibly TRBD1 on 5 matching bases. V was clipped by 5 bases and J by 7 bases, with 17 bases between them. Germline V gives CDR1 SGHDN, CDR2 FVKESK. CDR3 length: 14 residues. The CDR3 here is CASSRFQGGFEAFF. In DNA, the CDR3 is TGTGCCAGCAGCAGATTCCAGGGCGGGTTTGAAGCTTTCTTT.

This chain links TRBV5-1 with TRBJ2-5, with D possibly being TRBD2 (5 bases). Trimming took 4 bases from V and 2 from J, leaving 30 bases between them. Per germline, CDR1 SGHRS and CDR2 YFSETQ. The CDR3 is 20 amino acids. The CDR3 DNA reads TGCGCCAGCAGCCGGGGTGGAGTTGTAAGTGCCTACTGGGGACAAGAGACCCAGTACTTC. Its translation: CASSRGGVVSAYWGQETQYF.